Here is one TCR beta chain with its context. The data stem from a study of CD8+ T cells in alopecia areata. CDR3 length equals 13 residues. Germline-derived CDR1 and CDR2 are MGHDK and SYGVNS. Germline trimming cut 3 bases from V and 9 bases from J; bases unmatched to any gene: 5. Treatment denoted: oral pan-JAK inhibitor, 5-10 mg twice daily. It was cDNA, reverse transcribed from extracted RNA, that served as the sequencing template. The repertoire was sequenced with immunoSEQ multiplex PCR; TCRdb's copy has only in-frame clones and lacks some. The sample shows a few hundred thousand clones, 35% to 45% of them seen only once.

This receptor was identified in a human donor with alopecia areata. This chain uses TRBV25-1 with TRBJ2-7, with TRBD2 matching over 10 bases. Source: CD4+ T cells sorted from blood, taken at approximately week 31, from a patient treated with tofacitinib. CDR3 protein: CASSELAGGRQYF. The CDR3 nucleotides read TGTGCCAGCAGTGAGTTAGCGGGGGGCCGGCAGTACTTC.